The 10 T cell receptor beta chains below all came from one sample that was sequenced in a study of control samples from healthy donors and cancer patients. Sequencing used immunoSEQ multiplex PCR; TCRdb keeps in-frame clones, though not all of them. The sample lists tens of thousands of clones, roughly 89% occurring once. The specimen was blood. All receptors come from a man aged 50 or older in good health.

The chain combines TRBV3-1 (or the pseudogene TRBV3-2) with TRBJ2-7; the D gene is possibly TRBD1 (5 bases). Germline V gene data show CDR1 as LGHDT and CDR2 as YNNKEL (reference sequence). The CDR3 runs 13 residues. V lost 0 bases and J 7 bases, leaving 10 bases between the germline ends. CDR3 loop: CASSQDVGAEQYF. In DNA, the CDR3 is TGTGCCAGCAGCCAAGATGTAGGGGCGGAGCAGTACTTC.

This sequence joins TRBV7-2 and TRBJ2-7; D may be TRBD1 or TRBD2 (5 bases each). CDR3 length equals 14 residues. The V gene's germline CDR1 is SGHTA and CDR2 FQGNSA. The V and J ends lost 2 bases and 7 bases respectively, with 15 bases between them. As DNA, the CDR3 is TGTGCCAGCAGCTTAAACGGGGCAGGGAAGGAGCAGTACTTC. It codes for CASSLNGAGKEQYF.

The rearrangement joins TRBV30 to TRBJ1-4; the D is unclear. This CDR3 is built from 13 residues. Per germline, CDR1 GTSNPN and CDR2 SVGIG (reference sequence). Deletions cut 1 base from V and 4 bases from J, with 7 bases between. The CDR3 coding sequence is TGTGCCTGGAGTGAGATGAATAATGAAAAACTGTTTTTT. Translated: CAWSEMNNEKLFF.

This chain links TRBV18 with TRBJ1-4, with 10 bases aligning to TRBD1. The ends lost 3 bases at V and 7 bases at J; junction bases unmatched: 5. The CDR3 sequence is 15 residues long. Germline lookup yields CDR1 KGHSH and CDR2 LQKENI. CDR3 residues: CASSPMGQGSEKLFF. For the CDR3, the DNA is TGTGCCAGCTCACCTATGGGACAGGGGAGTGAAAAACTGTTTTTT.

The chain links TRBV6-4 to TRBJ2-3; D gene uncertain. V lost 0 bases to trimming and J lost 9 bases, with 10 bases between them. This CDR3 comprises 13 residues. Germline loops: CDR1 MRHNA, CDR2 SNTAGT. The CDR3: CASSDSIVGTQYF. The CDR3 DNA sequence: TGTGCCAGCAGTGACTCAATAGTGGGGACGCAGTATTTT.

The rearrangement links TRBV4-1 to TRBJ1-1; D remains ambiguous. Germline CDR1 reads MGHRA; CDR2 reads YSYEKL. Trimming took 4 bases from V and 5 from J, leaving 14 bases between them. The CDR3 covers 14 residues. CDR3 DNA sequence: TGCGCCAGCAGCCTCGGCCACCCGGCGACTGAAGCTTTCTTT. Translated: CASSLGHPATEAFF.

The genes are TRBV6-5 and TRBJ1-6, with D unclear. There are 14 residues in the CDR3. The V gene's germline CDR1 is MNHEY and CDR2 SVGAGI. The ends were cut back, 6 bases at V and 4 bases at J, with 10 bases in the middle. The CDR3 reads CASSSAEYNSPLHF. CDR3 DNA sequence: TGTGCCAGCAGCTCGGCGGAGTATAATTCACCCCTCCACTTT.

The chain has TRBV6-2 or TRBV6-3 and TRBJ1-1; TRBD1 agrees at 8 bases. The germline CDR1 and CDR2 sequences are MNHEY and SVGEGT. The CDR3 has 16 amino acids. V dropped 0 bases and J dropped 0; count of bases not matched to a gene: 3. Here the CDR3 DNA reads TGTGCCAGCAGTTACTCGCAGGGGGCGATGAACACTGAAGCTTTCTTT. Residues: CASSYSQGAMNTEAFF.

This sequence joins TRBV3-1 (or the pseudogene TRBV3-2) and TRBJ1-1; the D is unclear. The CDR3 has 15 residues. Trimming cost V 0 bases and J 8 bases, with 16 bases left between them. Germline V gene lookup returns CDR1 LGHDT and CDR2 YNNKEL (reference sequence). DNA for the CDR3: TGTGCCAGCAGCCAAGATCGTCAGCCCCTGAGAGAAGCTTTCTTT. Residues: CASSQDRQPLREAFF.

This chain connects TRBV7-2 to TRBJ1-2, with D unclear. The V gene's germline CDR1 is SGHTA and CDR2 FQGNSA. With 5 bases removed from V and 5 bases from J, the gap between germline ends came to 9 bases. The CDR3 consists of 12 residues. CDR3 nucleotides: TGTGCCAGCAGCCTAACCTCGTATGGCTACACCTTC. Translated, it gives CASSLTSYGYTF.